What follows are 17 T cell receptor beta chains derived from one specimen sequenced in a study of T-cell reconstitution after alpha-beta-depleted transplantation in children. Researchers prepared the TCRbeta library using unique molecular identifiers, the study reports. Each CDR3 protein is one row after TCRdb ran MiXCR on the PCR reads. Of 450,000 to 600,000 distinct CDR3 sequences in the sample, around 16% are singletons; the top ten hold less than 4%. The sample in question was PBMCs from the stem cell graft donor, obtained from the stem cell graft. All receptors derive from a human donor who donated a stem cell graft to a child with acute lymphoblastic leukemia.

The chain is built from TRBV20-1 and TRBJ2-1; TRBD2 is a possible D gene (6 bases). CDR1 DFQATT and CDR2 SNEGSKA come from the germline V gene (reference sequence). V gave up 0 bases and J gave up 2 bases, with 17 bases separating them. This CDR3 has 17 amino acids. The CDR3 here is CSARDLPGGEPYNEQFF. As DNA, the CDR3 is TGCAGTGCTAGAGATCTCCCGGGCGGGGAACCCTACAATGAGCAGTTCTTC.

This clonotype has only a few counts. Here the CDR3 DNA reads TGTGCCAGCAGTTTCGGGCCCCGATACGAGCAGTACTTC. Its protein product is CASSFGPRYEQYF. The chain employs TRBV12-3 or TRBV12-4 and TRBJ2-7; D gene unclear. Deletions cut 3 bases from V and 4 bases from J, with 10 bases between. This CDR3 has 13 amino acids.

This clonotype was detected only a few times. This sequence joins TRBV6-1 and TRBJ1-5; D is perhaps TRBD1 (6 bases). The CDR3 length is 12 residues. V lost 10 bases and J lost 6, with 13 bases in between. Germline CDR1 is MNHNS and CDR2 is SASEGT. CDR3 bases: TGTGCCACGGCAGGGGCATCTCAGCCCCAGCATTTT. Amino acid sequence: CATAGASQPQHF.

V is TRBV7-8 and J is TRBJ2-1; 9 positions match TRBD2. Per germline, CDR1 SGHVS and CDR2 FQNEAQ. V trimming: 7 bases; J trimming: 0 bases; junction bases outside the gene matches: 19. This CDR3 comprises 20 residues. The chain's CDR3 is CASTLAAWLAGRGSYNEQFF. DNA for the CDR3: TGTGCCAGCACCCTAGCGGCGTGGCTAGCGGGGAGGGGCTCCTACAATGAGCAGTTCTTC.

This clonotype was recorded a few times. V usage is TRBV10-2 and J usage is TRBJ1-3; D not certain. The CDR3 has 14 amino acids. Germline CDR1 reads WSHSY; CDR2 reads SAAADI. The V end lost 6 bases, the J end lost 7 bases, and 16 bases lay between the germline ends. The CDR3 protein is CASRPGTNGNTIYF. The CDR3 nucleotides are TGCGCCAGCAGACCGGGAACCAATGGGAACACCATATATTTT.

The chain has TRBV7-9 and TRBJ2-6; TRBD1 might be the D (6 bases). The V end lost 3 bases, the J end lost 2 bases, and 11 bases lay between the germline ends. Germline values: CDR1 SEHNR, CDR2 FQNEAQ (reference sequence). CDR3 length: 16 amino acids. As DNA, the CDR3 is TGTGCCAGCAGCTTGACGGCAGGGGCTGGGGCCAACGTCCTGACTTTC. The encoded protein is CASSLTAGAGANVLTF.

This clonotype was counted ten times or more. This sequence joins TRBV9 and TRBJ2-2; no clear D gene. The germline gives CDR1 SGDLS, CDR2 YYNGEE. The CDR3 loop spans 14 amino acids. V was pared by 2 bases and J by 6 bases, with 11 bases between. CDR3 residues: CASSVLGQAGELFF. For the CDR3, the DNA is TGTGCCAGCAGCGTCCTAGGGCAGGCCGGGGAGCTGTTTTTT.

The genes are TRBV20-1 and TRBJ2-7; 9 nucleotides line up with TRBD1. Trimming took 0 bases from V and 0 from J; bases not matched to a gene: 3. Per the germline V gene, CDR1 is DFQATT and CDR2 is SNEGSKA (reference sequence). This CDR3 contains 15 residues. CDR3 coding DNA: TGCAGTGCTAGAGATCGACAGGGGGTCTCCTACGAGCAGTACTTC. Translated, it gives CSARDRQGVSYEQYF.

This clonotype was seen only a few times. The J gene is TRBJ2-4, the V gene TRBV12-3 or TRBV12-4; 8 bases line up with TRBD2. The CDR3 length is 15 residues. Trimming removed 5 bases from V and 5 bases from J; junction bases left unmatched: 8. The CDR3 is CASSAPGTRQNIQYF. CDR3 in DNA: TGTGCCAGCAGTGCTCCCGGGACTAGGCAAAACATTCAGTACTTC.

This clonotype was observed a few times. This rearrangement joins TRBV5-1 to TRBJ2-1, with 8 bases identical to TRBD1. The CDR3 consists of 15 residues. V lost 5 bases to trimming and J lost 4 bases; unmatched junction nucleotides: 8. The germline CDR1 and CDR2 sequences are SGHRS and YFSETQ. The chain's CDR3 is CASSSTGGLYNEQFF. In nucleotides, the CDR3 is TGCGCCAGCAGTTCAACAGGGGGTCTTTACAATGAGCAGTTCTTC.

The chain combines TRBV12-5 with TRBJ2-1, with 9 bases that match TRBD2. The CDR3 extends over 15 amino acids. J was trimmed by 9 bases and V by 5 bases; bases with no gene match: 11. Germline CDR1 is LGHNT and CDR2 is FRNRAP. In nucleotides, the CDR3 is TGTGCTAGTGGTCCTCTAGCGGGACGGGGGGCTGAGCAGTTCTTC. Protein: CASGPLAGRGAEQFF. The full variable domain, with the rest looked up from reference TRBV12-5 and TRBJ2-1, is DARVTQTPRHKVTEMGQEVTMRCQPILGHNTVFWYRQTMMQGLELLAYFRNRAPLDDSGMPKDRFSAEMPDATLATLKIQPSEPRDSAVYFCASGPLAGRGAEQFFGPGTRLTVL.

The chain employs TRBV30 and TRBJ1-1; TRBD1 agrees at 9 bases. Trimming took 5 bases from V and 10 from J; bases not matched to a gene: 8. Per germline, CDR1 GTSNPN and CDR2 SVGIG (reference sequence). This CDR3 region has 12 residues. CDR3 in amino acids: CAWRESDRGAFF. In nucleotides, the CDR3 is TGTGCCTGGCGAGAATCGGACAGGGGAGCTTTCTTT. The full variable domain, in which reference TRBV30 and TRBJ1-1 provide the parts outside the CDR3, is SQTIHQWPATLVQPVGSPLSLECTVEGTSNPNLYWYRQAAGRGLQLLFYSVGIGQISSEVPQNLSASRPQDRQFILSSKKLLLSDSGFYLCAWRESDRGAFFGQGTRLTVV.

The chain links TRBV5-6 to TRBJ2-5; the D gene could be TRBD1 or TRBD2 (6 bases each). The CDR3 has 15 residues. Trimming removed 0 bases at V and 3 bases at J, with 12 bases between. CDR1 and CDR2 (germline): SGHDT, YYEEEE. The CDR3 loop reads CASSLVGGGEETQYF. The CDR3 DNA sequence: TGTGCCAGCAGCTTGGTGGGGGGCGGCGAAGAGACCCAGTACTTC.

This clonotype was observed a handful of times. The gene calls are TRBV5-1 and TRBJ2-7; D may match TRBD1 or TRBD2 (5 bases each). The CDR3 runs 16 residues. Trimming stripped 4 bases from V and 3 bases from J, with 20 bases between. Germline V CDR1 and CDR2: SGHRS, YFSETQ. DNA of the CDR3: TGCGCCAGCAGCGGGAGAAGGGGAGAGCGGCACTACGAGCAGTACTTC. Protein: CASSGRRGERHYEQYF.

A few counts support this clonotype. V gene TRBV20-1 combines with J gene TRBJ2-5; 11 bases map to TRBD2. With 0 bases clipped from V and 5 bases from J, the junction kept 5 bases outside the gene matches. This CDR3 contains 15 residues. Germline CDR1 is DFQATT and CDR2 is SNEGSKA (reference sequence). The CDR3 reads CSARETSGSGETQYF. In DNA form, the CDR3 reads TGCAGTGCTAGAGAAACTAGCGGGAGCGGGGAGACCCAGTACTTC.

The chain combines TRBV29-1 with TRBJ2-7; D gene ambiguous. Germline-derived CDR1 and CDR2 are SQVTM and ANQGSEA. The CDR3 loop spans 12 amino acids. With 5 bases removed from V and 6 bases from J, the gap between germline ends came to 14 bases. The CDR3 loop is CSVSAIKAEQYF. In DNA, the CDR3 is TGCAGCGTTAGTGCTATCAAGGCCGAGCAGTACTTC.

This clonotype was seen more than once but under ten times. This chain connects TRBV5-1 to TRBJ2-7; D uncertain. Germline values: CDR1 SGHRS, CDR2 YFSETQ. The germline V and J ends were trimmed by 2 bases and 3 bases, with 9 bases remaining between them. The CDR3 loop spans 13 amino acids. The CDR3 sequence: CASSFLQDYEQYF. In nucleotides, the CDR3 is TGCGCCAGCAGCTTTCTTCAGGACTACGAGCAGTACTTC.